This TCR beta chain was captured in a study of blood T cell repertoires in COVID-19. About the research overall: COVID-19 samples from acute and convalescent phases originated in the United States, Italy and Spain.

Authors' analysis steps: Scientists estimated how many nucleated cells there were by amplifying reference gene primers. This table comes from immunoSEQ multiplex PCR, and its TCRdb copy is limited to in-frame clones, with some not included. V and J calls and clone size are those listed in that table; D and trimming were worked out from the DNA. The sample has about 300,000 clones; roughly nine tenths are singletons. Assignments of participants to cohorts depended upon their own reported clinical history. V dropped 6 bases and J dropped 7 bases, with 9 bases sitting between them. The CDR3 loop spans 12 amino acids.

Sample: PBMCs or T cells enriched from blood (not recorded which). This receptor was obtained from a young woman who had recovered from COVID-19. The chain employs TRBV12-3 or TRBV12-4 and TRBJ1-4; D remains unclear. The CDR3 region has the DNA TGTGCCAGCAGCCGTAGCAGTGAAAAACTGTTTTTT. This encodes CASSRSSEKLFF.